A selection of T cell receptor beta chains follows, all from one sample in a study of blood T cell repertoires in COVID-19. TCRdb's copy holds only in-frame clones and misses some; the assay was immunoSEQ multiplex PCR. The table lists 110,000 or so clones, roughly 80% of them singletons, with approximately 1.5% in the top ten. Sample: peripheral blood. These TCRs come from a man aged 45-65 years with acute or convalescent COVID-19. The CDR3 runs from the conserved cysteine through the conserved F or W. A D gene is named only where the DNA matches it firmly. Clone size is stated in some rows and not others, as once, few, many or a class when expanded.

clone size	D gene	V gene	J gene	CDR3 DNA	CDR3 protein
-	-	TRBV6-1	TRBJ2-6	TGTGCCAGCAGTGATTGGAGCTCTGGGGCCAACGTCCTGACTTTC	CASSDWSSGANVLTF
-	-	TRBV28	TRBJ2-7	TGTGCCAGCAGCCGGACCACAGGTTCCTACGAGCAGTACTTC	CASSRTTGSYEQYF
-	-	TRBV2	TRBJ1-5	TGTGCCAGCAGAAGGGGTCTCAATCAGCCCCAGCATTTT	CASRRGLNQPQHF
-	TRBD1	TRBV7-2	TRBJ1-3	TGTGCCAGCAGCCTCGGGACAGAGTCTGGAAACACCATATATTTT	CASSLGTESGNTIYF
few	-	TRBV5-1	TRBJ1-2	TGCGCCAGCAGCTTGGGAGGCCTAGGATATGGCTACACCTTC	CASSLGGLGYGYTF
-	TRBD1	TRBV4-1	TRBJ1-1	TGCGCCAGCAGCCAAGGACAGGGCTGGGCTGAAGCTTTCTTT	CASSQGQGWAEAFF
-	TRBD2	TRBV2	TRBJ2-7	TGTGCCAGCTGCACGGGGGGGAGCGGCGAGCAGTACTTC	CASCTGGSGEQYF
-	-	TRBV5-6	TRBJ2-1	TGTGCCAGCAGGGAGGTCTCCTACAATGAGCAGTTCTTC	CASREVSYNEQFF
-	-	TRBV29-1	TRBJ1-1	TGCAGCGTTGAAGATCGACTCCCTGAAGCTTTCTTT	CSVEDRLPEAFF
-	TRBD1	TRBV19	TRBJ1-5	TGTGCCAGTAGTATAGGACAGGGAATAGATCAGCCCCAGCATTTT	CASSIGQGIDQPQHF
-	-	TRBV10-3	TRBJ1-1	TGTGCCATCAGTGAGTCGGAGCTGAACACTGAAGCTTTCTTT	CAISESELNTEAFF
-	TRBD1	TRBV10-2	TRBJ1-1	TGCGCCAGCAGTCCGGGACAGGGAGAAGCTTTCTTT	CASSPGQGEAFF
-	TRBD2	TRBV10-2	TRBJ2-3	TGCGCCAGCAAGGGGGCGGGGGGGCTAGATACGCAGTATTTT	CASKGAGGLDTQYF
-	TRBD2	TRBV5-6	TRBJ2-1	TGTGCCAGCAAGTTTAGCGGGGGACCTTACAATGAGCAGTTCTTC	CASKFSGGPYNEQFF
-	TRBD1	TRBV3-1/TRBV3-2	TRBJ1-6	TGTGCCAGCGGACGACAGGGCAGGGTTTCACCCCTCCACTTT	CASGRQGRVSPLHF
-	-	TRBV3-1/TRBV3-2	TRBJ2-2	TGTGCCAGCAGCCCTCCCCGGTCGGCTAGTAGAACCGGGGAGCTGTTTTTT	CASSPPRSASRTGELFF
-	TRBD1	TRBV30	TRBJ1-1	TGTGCCTGGAGCCGGACAGGGGACACTGAAGCTTTCTTT	CAWSRTGDTEAFF
-	-	TRBV6-2/TRBV6-3	TRBJ1-6	TGTGCCAGCAGTTACTATCTTAATTCACCCCTCCACTTT	CASSYYLNSPLHF
-	TRBD2	TRBV2	TRBJ2-3	TGTGCCAGCAGGACGACTAGCGGGGCTAGCACAGATACGCAGTATTTT	CASRTTSGASTDTQYF
-	-	TRBV6-1	TRBJ2-1	TGTGCCAGCAGTGAAGGCCCCGCTAGCCTTGAGCAGTTCTTC	CASSEGPASLEQFF
-	-	TRBV5-1	TRBJ1-1	TGCGCCAGCAGCTTGGACAACATGAACACTGAAGCTTTCTTT	CASSLDNMNTEAFF
-	-	TRBV12-3/TRBV12-4	TRBJ1-1	TGTGCCAGCAGTTTCGGCGGGGCCCAAGCTTTCTTT	CASSFGGAQAFF
few	-	TRBV7-3	TRBJ2-2	TGTGCCAGCGGCATTGGACAGAACACCGGGGAGCTGTTTTTT	CASGIGQNTGELFF
-	-	TRBV11-2	TRBJ2-5	TGTGCCAGCAGCTTAGGTAACAGGGACGGAGAGACCCAGTACTTC	CASSLGNRDGETQYF
-	TRBD2	TRBV27	TRBJ2-2	TGTGCCAGCAGTTCGGAAACTTGGGGGGGCACCGGGGAGCTGTTTTTT	CASSSETWGGTGELFF
few	-	TRBV5-6	TRBJ1-2	TGTGCCAGCAGCTTGGAGGGGTATGGCTACACCTTC	CASSLEGYGYTF
-	TRBD1	TRBV15	TRBJ2-3	TGTGCCACCAGCAGAGTGGGAACAGGGGCGGATACGCAGTATTTT	CATSRVGTGADTQYF
-	-	TRBV5-1	TRBJ2-7	TGCGCCAGCAGCTTGCAGGAAGCCTACGAGCAGTACTTC	CASSLQEAYEQYF
-	TRBD2	TRBV28	TRBJ2-2	TGTGCCAGCAGTTTCGCTAGCGGGGCCCGGGGCGGGGAGCTGTTTTTT	CASSFASGARGGELFF
-	-	TRBV3-1/TRBV3-2	TRBJ2-2	TGTGCCAGCAGCCCCCCCGGGGAGGGGGAGGGAATGTTTTTT	CASSPPGEGEGMFF
few	-	TRBV3-1/TRBV3-2	TRBJ1-6	TGTGCCAGCAGCCAAGGGGCCACTCGACGCAATTCACCCCTCCACTTT	CASSQGATRRNSPLHF
-	TRBD2	TRBV2	TRBJ2-1	TGTGCCAGCAGTGAAGGAGCGGGGGGGCTACGGGAGCAGTTCTTC	CASSEGAGGLREQFF
-	-	TRBV1	TRBJ1-2	TGCACCAGCAGCCAAGATGCAAACCCCCCAAAGGGGGCTTCCCTCGGCTACACCTTC	CTSSQDANPPKGASLGYTF
-	-	TRBV6-1	TRBJ1-5	TGTGCCAGCAGTGATAATCGTCAGCCCCAGCATTTT	CASSDNRQPQHF
-	TRBD1	TRBV18	TRBJ1-1	TGTGCCAGCTCGCTACGACAGGGGGAGAACACTGAAGCTTTCTTT	CASSLRQGENTEAFF
few	TRBD1	TRBV6-5	TRBJ2-3	TGTGCCAGCAGCGCCCAGACAGGGGGCACAGATACGCAGTATTTT	CASSAQTGGTDTQYF
-	-	TRBV2	TRBJ1-2	TGTGCCAGCAGTGAGTGGCTCTATGGCTACACCTTC	CASSEWLYGYTF
-	-	TRBV9	TRBJ2-3	TGTGCCAGCAGCGGGACTTTCCCTAGCACAGATACGCAGTATTTT	CASSGTFPSTDTQYF
-	-	TRBV5-4	TRBJ1-2	TGTGCCAGCAGCTCCCGGACAGATGGTGGCTACACCTTC	CASSSRTDGGYTF
-	-	TRBV2	TRBJ1-4	TGTGCCAGCAGTCCCCCGGACTTTGGAGGGGAAAAACTGTTTTTT	CASSPPDFGGEKLFF
-	-	TRBV5-1	TRBJ1-2	TGCGCCAGCAGCTTAGGGGGTGATGGCTACACCTTC	CASSLGGDGYTF
-	TRBD2	TRBV7-2	TRBJ2-7	TGTGCCAGCAGCTGGGGTTCGGGACTAGAGCCCTACGAGCAGTACTTC	CASSWGSGLEPYEQYF
-	TRBD1	TRBV25-1	TRBJ1-3	TGTGCCAGCAGTGACGACGCAAGGGACCAGGGGGACACCATATATTTT	CASSDDARDQGDTIYF
-	-	TRBV5-5	TRBJ1-2	TGTGCCAGCAGCTACAGGGACTATGGCTACACCTTC	CASSYRDYGYTF
-	-	TRBV5-8	TRBJ1-2	TGTGCCAGCAGCTTGGGGTTCGGCTATGGCTACACCTTC	CASSLGFGYGYTF
-	TRBD1	TRBV6-1	TRBJ1-2	TGTGCCAGCAGGTCGACAGGGGGCGGCTATGGCTACACCTTC	CASRSTGGGYGYTF
-	-	TRBV5-1	TRBJ2-6	TGCGCCAGCAGCAACGGGACTTCTGGGGCCAACGTCCTGACTTTC	CASSNGTSGANVLTF
-	-	TRBV5-8	TRBJ1-2	TGTGCCAGCAGCCCCATGGGGGGTGGAGGCTACACCTTC	CASSPMGGGGYTF
-	-	TRBV6-5	TRBJ1-2	TGTGCCAGCACCCCGACCCCCGGAGCGAACTATGGCTACACCTTC	CASTPTPGANYGYTF
-	-	TRBV2	TRBJ1-1	TGTGCCAGCAACCCACAGTTGAACACTGAAGCTTTCTTT	CASNPQLNTEAFF
-	TRBD1	TRBV10-3	TRBJ1-2	TGTGCCATCAGTGAGGGGACAGTTAACTATGGCTACACCTTC	CAISEGTVNYGYTF
-	-	TRBV10-1	TRBJ1-1	TGCGCCAGCAGTGAAACAGGGAACACTGAAGCTTTCTTT	CASSETGNTEAFF
-	-	TRBV3-1/TRBV3-2	TRBJ2-3	TGTGCCACCCACAGCCGGGGTCGGCATACGCAGTATTTT	CATHSRGRHTQYF
-	-	TRBV9	TRBJ1-6	TGTGCCAGCAGCGTTCAGGGCAGGGGAGAGTCACCCCTCCACTTT	CASSVQGRGESPLHF
-	TRBD2	TRBV7-3	TRBJ2-1	TGTGCCAGCAGCTCCGGACTAGCGGGGGGTACCTACAATGAGCAGTTCTTC	CASSSGLAGGTYNEQFF